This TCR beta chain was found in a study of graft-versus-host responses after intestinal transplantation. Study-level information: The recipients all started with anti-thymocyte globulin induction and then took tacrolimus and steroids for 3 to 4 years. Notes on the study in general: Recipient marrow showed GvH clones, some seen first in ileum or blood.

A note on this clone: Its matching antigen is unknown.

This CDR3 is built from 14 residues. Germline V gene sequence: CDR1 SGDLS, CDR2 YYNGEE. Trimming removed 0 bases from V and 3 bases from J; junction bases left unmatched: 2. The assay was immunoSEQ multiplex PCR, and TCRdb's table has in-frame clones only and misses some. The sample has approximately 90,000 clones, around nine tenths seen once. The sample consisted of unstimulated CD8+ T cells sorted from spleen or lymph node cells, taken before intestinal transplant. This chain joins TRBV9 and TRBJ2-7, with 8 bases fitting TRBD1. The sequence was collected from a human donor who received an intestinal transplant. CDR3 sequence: CASSVEGQGYEQYF. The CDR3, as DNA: TGTGCCAGCAGCGTAGAAGGACAGGGCTACGAGCAGTACTTC.